This TCR beta chain was captured in a study of T cells in Graves' hyperthyroidism and ophthalmopathy. There are many counts of this clonotype. Antigen specificity is unknown. The length of the CDR3 is 15 residues. Germline assignment: CDR1 MGHRA and CDR2 YSYEKL. V lost 4 bases and J lost 6, with 17 bases in between. Study-wide results and caveats: Blood also carried most thyroid clonotypes expanded above 0.001. Using 13 V-J features, a model discriminated ophthalmopathy from stable hyperthyroidism.

Template material for amplifying TCR beta CDR3 regions consisted of RNA transcripts. Carried out on the TCR CDR3, a first-round RT-PCR used the HTBI primer set. A single record per CDR3 protein comes from TCRdb applying MiXCR to the multiplex PCR reads. The table records around 250,000 distinct CDR3 sequences, roughly 15% of them present only once. Sequencing used blood. This clonotype was obtained from a woman aged 40 to 50 with Graves' hyperthyroidism that later progressed to Graves' ophthalmopathy. The J gene is TRBJ2-3, the V gene TRBV4-1; D possibly corresponds to TRBD1 (5 bases). The CDR3, as DNA: TGCGCCAGCAGCCCCAAGGGGCCCAGCATTGATACGCAGTATTTT. Residues: CASSPKGPSIDTQYF.